The 3 T cell receptor beta chains below all came from one sample that was sequenced in a study of blood T cells in healthy people across ages. A J-beta primer mix and a sample-barcoded 5' primer were used in a second PCR of roughly 7 to 12 cycles. TCRdb reprocessed the 5' RACE reads with MiXCR, giving one entry per CDR3 protein. The repertoire includes 900,000 to 950,000 distinct CDR3 sequences, under 35% of them detected once, and 10% sits in the top ten. The data also belong to a second study, concerning T cells of mothers and their children.

Sequencing was carried out using blood. Receptor source: a woman in her thirties or forties in good health.

The chain recombines TRBV12-5 with TRBJ1-5; possible D gene TRBD1, 6 bases. V was cut by 6 bases and J by 2 bases, with 8 bases left in between. CDR3 length: 13 residues. Germline V gene lookup returns CDR1 LGHNT and CDR2 FRNRAP. This chain's CDR3 is CASGSGGNQPQHF. DNA for the CDR3: TGTGCTAGTGGATCAGGGGGCAATCAGCCCCAGCATTTT.

The count of this clonotype is one. V and J are TRBV7-9 and TRBJ2-1; weak D call: TRBD1 (5 bases). The V gene lost 2 bases and the J gene lost 1 base, with 15 bases spanning the gap. In germline, CDR1 is SEHNR, CDR2 FQNEAQ (reference sequence). CDR3 size: 17 residues. In DNA form, the CDR3 reads TGTGCCAGCAGCTTACTTGCCGGGCAGGGATCCTACAATGAGCAGTTCTTC. This translates into CASSLLAGQGSYNEQFF.

V and J are TRBV4-1 and TRBJ2-5, with TRBD2 as a possible D gene (7 bases). The CDR3 is made up of 16 amino acids. V lost 0 bases and J 4 bases, leaving 15 bases between the germline ends. Germline V gives CDR1 MGHRA, CDR2 YSYEKL. The CDR3 loop is CASSQESRGARETQYF. The CDR3 nucleotides read TGCGCCAGCAGCCAAGAAAGCCGGGGGGCCCGAGAGACCCAGTACTTC.